Included here is one T cell receptor (beta chain) sequence, with context. Its target is unknown. Germline V lookup: CDR1 WSHSY, CDR2 SAAADI. Trimming took 4 bases from V and 4 from J; bases not matched to a gene: 9. The CDR3 totals 15 residues. The data stem from a study of Ad26.COV2.S vaccination and SARS-CoV-2 variants. About the research overall: Trial arm assignment for the donor was COV1001 Ad26.COV2.S. Ad26.COV2.S, an intramuscular injection, was given once or twice 56 days apart. Notes on the study in general: Total T cell responses, in the TCR breadth and depth analyses, may have been underestimated.

As for treatment: about 20 received Ad26.COV2.S at low or high dose, single or two shots; several received placebo; per-sample allocation not given. Each sample was drawn 63 days after the first injection (of vaccine or placebo). The donor was a Boston adult aged 18-55 years. Sequencing used immunoSEQ multiplex PCR; TCRdb keeps in-frame clones, though not all of them. The sample lists about 410,000 clones, approximately 90% occurring once. This TCR was sampled from a person aged 18-60 years who received the Ad26.COV2.S COVID-19 vaccine or a placebo. The chain recombines TRBV10-2 with TRBJ1-2; 7 bases are shared with TRBD1. This material consisted of peripheral blood, taken in a trial of Ad26.COV2.S vaccine versus placebo. The DNA of the CDR3 is TGCGCCAGCAGTGCAACACAGGGGCCCCTCTATGGCTACACCTTC. It specifies CASSATQGPLYGYTF.